Shown below are 23 T cell receptor beta chains from a single sample sequenced in a study of cytomegalovirus exposure and HLA in healthy donors. PCR amplification relied on 60 Vbeta primers (plus 13 Jbeta primers). TCRdb's copy holds only in-frame clones and misses some; the assay was immunoSEQ multiplex PCR. The sample lists 150,000 or so clones, 70% to 80% seen once, with around 3.6% in the top ten. Sequencing was carried out using PBMCs. The receptors were sampled from a woman between 40 and 55 years old in good health and CMV-seronegative.

This rearrangement joins TRBV6-8 to TRBJ2-3; D gene unclear. V was pared by 9 bases and J by 4 bases, with 23 bases between. The CDR3 sequence is 16 residues long. The germline V gene encodes CDR1 MNHGY and CDR2 SAAAGT. CDR3 residues: CARHPTGGPSADTQYF. The CDR3 region has the DNA TGTGCCAGGCACCCCACTGGCGGCCCCAGCGCAGATACGCAGTATTTT.

This chain joins TRBV5-1 and TRBJ2-7; D is ambiguous. Trimming left V 0 bases short and J 6 bases short, with 13 bases between. CDR1 is SGHRS, CDR2 YFSETQ, per germline. CDR3 size: 14 residues. The CDR3 coding sequence is TGCGCCAGCAGCTTGGAGGCGCTCTCGGGCGAGCAGTACTTC. Protein: CASSLEALSGEQYF.

This chain links TRBV28 with TRBJ1-4, with D possibly matching TRBD1 (5 bases). CDR1 is MDHEN, CDR2 SYDVKM, per germline. The CDR3 covers 16 residues. V was clipped by 4 bases and J by 8 bases, with 20 bases between them. The chain's CDR3 is CASSSSGWGQGEKLFF. CDR3 nucleotides: TGTGCCAGCAGTTCCTCCGGGTGGGGCCAAGGAGAAAAACTGTTTTTT.

In this sample, this clone turned up a few times. The genes are TRBV5-4 and TRBJ2-2; D unresolved. Deletions cut 4 bases from V and 2 bases from J, with 9 bases between. The CDR3 covers 14 residues. Germline values: CDR1 SGHNT, CDR2 YYREEE (reference sequence). CDR3 in DNA: TGTGCCAGCAGCGATACAAGAAACACCGGGGAGCTGTTTTTT. Translation gives CASSDTRNTGELFF.

The V call is TRBV21-1, the J call TRBJ1-5. TRBV21-1 is an annotated pseudogene. CDR3 size: 14 residues. The CDR3: CASSILDGDLAQHF. The CDR3 nucleotides read TGTGCCAGCAGCATCCTAGACGGGGACTTGGCCCAGCATTTT.

The chain uses TRBV5-4 and TRBJ1-1; tentatively, D is TRBD1 (6 bases). Germline CDR1 reads SGHNT; CDR2 reads YYREEE (reference sequence). The CDR3 totals 14 residues. Between the trimmed V and J ends, which lost 0 bases and 6 bases, there was a span of 12 bases. The CDR3 is CASSLEQGLSEAFF. CDR3 nucleotides: TGTGCCAGCAGCTTGGAACAGGGATTATCTGAAGCTTTCTTT.

The V and J genes are TRBV13 and TRBJ2-1; 13 nucleotides line up with TRBD2. This CDR3 comprises 16 residues. The trim removed 6 bases at V and 8 bases at J, leaving 10 bases unmatched. CDR1 PRHDT and CDR2 FYEKMQ come from the germline V gene (reference sequence). CDR3 protein: CASSPGLAGVRDEQFF. DNA for the CDR3: TGTGCCAGCAGTCCCGGACTAGCGGGAGTCAGGGATGAGCAGTTCTTC.

The chain recombines TRBV19 with TRBJ1-1; D unresolved. The V gene lost 5 bases and the J gene lost 0 bases, with 7 bases spanning the gap. The length of the CDR3 is 13 residues. From germline, CDR1 is LNHDA and CDR2 SQIVND (reference sequence). CDR3 amino acids: CASSGRMNTEAFF. CDR3 coding DNA: TGTGCCAGTAGTGGGCGCATGAACACTGAAGCTTTCTTT. Looking up the rest from reference TRBV19 and TRBJ1-1 gives the full variable domain: DGGITQSPKYLFRKEGQNVTLSCEQNLNHDAMYWYRQDPGQGLRLIYYSQIVNDFQKGDIAEGYSVSREKKESFPLTVTSAQKNPTAFYLCASSGRMNTEAFFGQGTRLTVV.

This clone has just one count. J is TRBJ1-1 and V is TRBV6-5, with D perhaps matching TRBD1 (6 bases). V was clipped by 7 bases and J by 1 base, with 16 bases between them. The germline gives CDR1 MNHEY, CDR2 SVGAGI. CDR3 length: 15 amino acids. As DNA, the CDR3 is TGTGCCAGCATTCATTCAGGGGCGGCGAACACTGAAGCTTTCTTT. It codes for CASIHSGAANTEAFF.

The rearrangement links TRBV4-1 to TRBJ1-5; D is unclear. Trimming cost V 1 base and J 7 bases, with 14 bases left between them. Germline V gene data show CDR1 as MGHRA and CDR2 as YSYEKL. This CDR3 spans 15 amino acids. The CDR3 coding sequence is TGCGCCAGCAGCCAAGCGGACTTCGGGCCGCAGCCCCAGCATTTT. Protein product: CASSQADFGPQPQHF.

This rearrangement joins TRBV4-2 to TRBJ1-3, with 10 nucleotides matching TRBD1. CDR3 length equals 18 residues. The germline CDR1 and CDR2 sequences are LGHNA and YNFKEQ. The V segment lost 1 base and the J segment 4 bases; nucleotides outside the gene matches: 10. CDR3 nucleotide sequence: TGTGCCAGCAGCCAAGTCCTCGACAGGGGGCGCGGAGGAAACACCATATATTTT. Translated, it gives CASSQVLDRGRGGNTIYF.

The V and J genes are TRBV6-1 and TRBJ1-5, with D possibly TRBD1 on 6 matching bases. Between the trimmed V and J ends, which lost 10 bases and 4 bases, there was a span of 11 bases. This CDR3 has 12 residues. Germline lookup yields CDR1 MNHNS and CDR2 SASEGT. In DNA, the CDR3 is TGTGCCATCAGGGGCGGGAATCAGCCCCAGCATTTT. Amino acids: CAIRGGNQPQHF.

The rearrangement uses TRBV11-2 and TRBJ2-7; 10 nucleotides align to TRBD1. CDR3 size: 16 residues. Germline loops: CDR1 SGHAT, CDR2 FQNNGV. V was pared by 0 bases and J by 3 bases, with 5 bases of the junction left unmatched. CDR3 nucleotide sequence: TGTGCCAGCAGCTTAGACGGGACAGGGGCCCTCTACGAGCAGTACTTC. This translates into CASSLDGTGALYEQYF.

The gene calls are TRBV4-2 and TRBJ1-4; the D gene is possibly TRBD1 (5 bases). In germline, CDR1 is LGHNA, CDR2 YNFKEQ. This CDR3 is built from 15 residues. V was shortened by 1 base and J by 8 bases, with 14 bases between the two germline ends. The CDR3 DNA is TGTGCCAGCAGCCAAGTGGGACTGGACCGGGAAAAACTGTTTTTT. Amino acid sequence: CASSQVGLDREKLFF.

This sequence joins TRBV6-6 and TRBJ2-1; 9 nucleotides line up with TRBD2. Germline CDR1 MNHNY, CDR2 SVGAGI (reference sequence). The ends lost 9 bases at V and 2 bases at J; junction bases unmatched: 8. This CDR3 contains 15 residues. Here the CDR3 reads CASHSGRLPYNEQFF. The CDR3 DNA sequence: TGTGCCAGTCATAGCGGGAGATTACCCTACAATGAGCAGTTCTTC.

J is TRBJ2-1 and V is TRBV29-1; 10 bases fit TRBD2. The V and J ends lost 4 bases and 10 bases, in that order; junction bases with no gene match: 16. This CDR3 has 16 amino acids. Germline V CDR1 and CDR2: SQVTM, ANQGSEA. This CDR3 reads CSVVLPSGLAAKEQFF. CDR3 in DNA: TGCAGCGTTGTATTGCCCTCTGGACTAGCGGCAAAAGAGCAGTTCTTC.

In nucleotides, the CDR3 is TGTGCCAGCAGTTTATTTGAGGGACTCATATACGAGCAGTACTTC. It is translated as CASSLFEGLIYEQYF. The J gene is TRBJ2-7, the V gene TRBV27; TRBD2 might be the D (6 bases). The CDR3 length is 15 residues. Trimming left V 1 base short and J 4 bases short, with 14 bases between. The germline gives CDR1 MNHEY, CDR2 SMNVEV (reference sequence).

The chain's CDR3 is CASSPVRSLHIQYF. CDR3 coding DNA: TGTGCCAGCAGCCCCGTGAGGTCCTTACACATTCAGTACTTC. The genes are TRBV7-8 and TRBJ2-4; D is uncertain. V lost 5 bases to trimming and J lost 8 bases, with 16 bases between them. Germline V gene sequence: CDR1 SGHVS, CDR2 FQNEAQ. This CDR3 spans 14 amino acids.

The chain uses TRBV7-2 and TRBJ1-4, with TRBD1 matching 8 bases. CDR1 SGHTA and CDR2 FQGNSA come from the germline V gene. J lost 2 bases, V lost 8 bases, and 4 bases had no gene match. CDR3 length equals 14 residues. The CDR3, as DNA: TGTGCCAGCCAGGGGGCGCCGACTAATGAAAAACTGTTTTTT. Translation gives CASQGAPTNEKLFF.

The chain employs TRBV27 and TRBJ2-7, with 7 positions matching TRBD1. The germline V gene has CDR1 MNHEY and CDR2 SMNVEV (reference sequence). V lost 6 bases and J lost 0; bases outside the gene matches: 5. This CDR3 comprises 14 residues. The CDR3 sequence: CASSRDRSSYEQYF. The CDR3 DNA sequence: TGTGCCAGCAGCCGGGACAGATCCTCCTACGAGCAGTACTTC.

The chain couples TRBV7-6 to TRBJ2-2, with a tentative D call TRBD1 (6 bases). Per the germline V gene, CDR1 is SGHVS and CDR2 is FNYEAQ. This CDR3 has 17 amino acids. Between the trimmed V and J ends, which lost 2 bases and 2 bases, there was a span of 15 bases. The CDR3 DNA is TGTGCCAGCAGCTTATTAGCCCCCGGGACAAACACCGGGGAGCTGTTTTTT. Translation: CASSLLAPGTNTGELFF.

The chain recombines TRBV4-1 with TRBJ1-4; D is possibly TRBD1 (5 bases). The germline gives CDR1 MGHRA, CDR2 YSYEKL. V was trimmed by 2 bases and J by 5 bases, leaving 18 bases between them. This CDR3 has 17 residues. CDR3 DNA: TGCGCCAGCAGCCAAACCCGCGATAGGGGTTGGAATGAAAAACTGTTTTTT. The encoded protein is CASSQTRDRGWNEKLFF.

V gene TRBV28 combines with J gene TRBJ1-5; TRBD1 agrees at 7 bases. Per the germline V gene, CDR1 is MDHEN and CDR2 is SYDVKM. Germline trimming cut 6 bases from V and 4 bases from J; bases unmatched to any gene: 6. The CDR3 is 14 amino acids. The CDR3 DNA is TGTGCCAGCAGCCCGAAGACAGGGAATCAGCCCCAGCATTTT. Its translation is CASSPKTGNQPQHF.